The rows below give T cell receptor beta chains drawn from one sample of a study of cytomegalovirus exposure and HLA in healthy donors. Assay used: immunoSEQ multiplex PCR; TCRdb lists only in-frame clones, some missing. The repertoire holds approximately 140,000 clones, with 78% as singletons. The sequenced sample was PBMCs. The origin of the receptors is a male donor in good health and CMV-seronegative. The CDR3 runs from the conserved cysteine through the conserved F or W. A D gene is named only where the DNA matches it firmly. Where a row states a size, it is once, few, many or the class of an expanded clone; other rows omit it.

>once|TRBJ2-5|17|TRBD2|TRBV7-9
CASIRPGLAGYGETQYF
TGTGCCAGCATCCGTCCAGGACTAGCGGGTTACGGGGAGACCCAGTACTTC
>-|TRBJ2-2|16|TRBD1|TRBV27
CASRPDRGLLTGELFF
TGTGCCAGCAGGCCGGACAGGGGGCTATTAACCGGGGAGCTGTTTTTT
>few|TRBJ1-2|14|TRBD1|TRBV30
CAWSAGDRAYGYTF
TGTGCCTGGAGTGCCGGGGACAGGGCCTATGGCTACACCTTC
>-|TRBJ1-2|15|TRBD1|TRBV6-5
CASSYSGQTFYGYTF
TGTGCCAGCAGTTACTCGGGACAGACGTTCTATGGCTACACCTTC
>once|TRBJ2-1|14|TRBD2|TRBV19
CASSWSGRGDEQFF
TGTGCCAGTAGTTGGAGCGGGAGAGGCGATGAGCAGTTCTTC
>once|TRBJ1-1|15|TRBD1|TRBV11-2
CASSGRTGANTEAFF
TGTGCCAGCAGCGGCCGGACAGGGGCCAACACTGAAGCTTTCTTT
>once|TRBJ2-1|15|-|TRBV9
CASSGSGGVYNEQFF
TGTGCCAGCAGCGGAAGCGGAGGGGTGTACAATGAGCAGTTCTTC
>-|TRBJ1-6|19|TRBD1|TRBV4-1
CASSQDYNRGNGINSPLHF
TGCGCCAGCAGCCAAGATTATAACAGGGGCAACGGGATTAATTCACCCCTCCACTTT
>few|TRBJ1-2|13|TRBD1|TRBV15
CATSRGQSGGYTF
TGTGCCACCAGCAGGGGACAGTCGGGTGGCTACACCTTC
>-|TRBJ2-5|12|TRBD1|TRBV5-4
CASSRQGATQYF
TGCGCCAGCAGTAGACAGGGGGCGACCCAGTACTTC
>-|TRBJ2-3|15|-|TRBV4-1
CASSQDMVVRDTQYF
TGCGCCAGCAGCCAAGATATGGTAGTTCGGGATACGCAGTATTTT
>-|TRBJ1-5|15|-|TRBV18
CASSLTTGLRQPQHF
TGTGCCAGCTCACTCACAACAGGGCTCCGTCAGCCCCAGCATTTT
>-|TRBJ2-1|16|TRBD2|TRBV6-1
CASSERIAGTRNEQFF
TGTGCCAGCAGTGAACGAATAGCGGGAACGAGGAATGAGCAGTTCTTC
>-|TRBJ1-2|15|TRBD1|TRBV7-9
CASSPPGGMGYGYTF
TGTGCCAGCAGCCCCCCAGGGGGGATGGGCTATGGCTACACCTTC
>-|TRBJ2-1|14|TRBD1|TRBV29-1
CSVEDRGTGYEQFF
TGCAGCGTTGAAGACAGGGGGACCGGTTATGAGCAGTTCTTC
>-|TRBJ1-1|15|TRBD1|TRBV10-3
CAISDSRGREAEAFF
TGTGCCATCAGTGATAGCAGGGGGCGCGAAGCTGAAGCTTTCTTT
>-|TRBJ1-2|15|TRBD1|TRBV13
CASSYRTGASYGYTF
TGTGCCAGCAGCTACCGGACAGGAGCCTCCTATGGCTACACCTTC
>-|TRBJ2-1|15|-|TRBV5-1
CASSSGLSSYNEQFF
TGCGCCAGCAGCTCGGGACTCTCTTCCTACAATGAGCAGTTCTTC
>-|TRBJ2-2|16|-|TRBV7-7
CASSLMAGRLTGELFF
TGTGCTAGCAGCTTAATGGCGGGCCGACTCACCGGGGAGCTGTTTTTT
>-|TRBJ1-1|12|-|TRBV14
CASSGQWGTPIF
TGTGCCAGCAGCGGTCAATGGGGCACCCCCATCTTT
>-|TRBJ2-7|15|-|TRBV27
CASRPLSREAYEQYF
TGTGCCAGCAGGCCCCTCTCGAGGGAGGCCTACGAGCAGTACTTC
>-|TRBJ1-2|15|-|TRBV6-1
CASSELSGTAYGYTF
TGTGCCAGCAGTGAATTGAGCGGGACGGCCTATGGCTACACCTTC
>-|TRBJ2-5|15|-|TRBV30
CAWSVHRGATGAQYF
TGTGCCTGGAGTGTACATCGGGGGGCCACGGGGGCCCAGTACTTC
>once|TRBJ2-5|15|TRBD2|TRBV11-2
CASSFVGGRDETQYF
TGTGCCAGCAGCTTTGTCGGCGGGAGGGATGAGACCCAGTACTTC